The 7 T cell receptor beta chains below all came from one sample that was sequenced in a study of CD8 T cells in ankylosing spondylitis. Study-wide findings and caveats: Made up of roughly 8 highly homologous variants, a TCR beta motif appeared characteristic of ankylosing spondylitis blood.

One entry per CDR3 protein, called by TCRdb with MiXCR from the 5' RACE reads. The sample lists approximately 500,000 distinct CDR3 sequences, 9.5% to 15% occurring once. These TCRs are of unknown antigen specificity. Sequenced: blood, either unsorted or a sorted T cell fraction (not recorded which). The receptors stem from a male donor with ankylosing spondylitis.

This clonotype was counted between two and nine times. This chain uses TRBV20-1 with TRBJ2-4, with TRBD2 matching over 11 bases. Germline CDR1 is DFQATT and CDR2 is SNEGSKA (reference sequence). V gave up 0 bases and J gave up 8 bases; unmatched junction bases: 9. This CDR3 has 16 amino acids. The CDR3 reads CSARDGTSGGGHIQYF. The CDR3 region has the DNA TGCAGTGCTAGAGATGGGACTAGCGGAGGGGGGCACATTCAGTACTTC.

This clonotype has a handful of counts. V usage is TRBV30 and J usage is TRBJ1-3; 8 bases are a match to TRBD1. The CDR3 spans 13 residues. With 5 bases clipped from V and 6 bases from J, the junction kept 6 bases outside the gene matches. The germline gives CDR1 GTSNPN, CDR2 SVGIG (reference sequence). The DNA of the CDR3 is TGTGCCTGGGGGACAGGAGCTGAAAACACCATATATTTT. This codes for CAWGTGAENTIYF.

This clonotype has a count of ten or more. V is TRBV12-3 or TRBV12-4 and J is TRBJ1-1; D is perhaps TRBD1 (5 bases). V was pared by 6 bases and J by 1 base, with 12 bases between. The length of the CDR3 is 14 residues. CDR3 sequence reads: CASSPGLANTEAFF. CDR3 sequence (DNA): TGTGCCAGCAGCCCGGGACTCGCGAACACTGAAGCTTTCTTT.

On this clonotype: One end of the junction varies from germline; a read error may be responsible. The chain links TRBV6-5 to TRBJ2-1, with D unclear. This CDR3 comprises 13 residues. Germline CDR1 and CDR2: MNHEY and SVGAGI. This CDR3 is CASCYSNDNEQFF. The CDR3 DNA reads TGTGCCAGCTGTTACTCGAACGATAATGAGCAGTTCTTC.

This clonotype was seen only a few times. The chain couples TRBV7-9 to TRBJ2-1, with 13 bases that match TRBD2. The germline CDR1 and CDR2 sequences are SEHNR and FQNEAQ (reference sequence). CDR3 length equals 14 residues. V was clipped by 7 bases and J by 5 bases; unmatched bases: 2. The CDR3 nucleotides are TGTGCCAGCATAGGACTAGCGGGAGACAATGAGCAGTTCTTC. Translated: CASIGLAGDNEQFF.

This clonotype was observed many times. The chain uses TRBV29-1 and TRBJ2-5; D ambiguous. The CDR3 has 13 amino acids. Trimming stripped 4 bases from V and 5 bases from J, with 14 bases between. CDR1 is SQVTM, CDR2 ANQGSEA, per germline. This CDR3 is CSVVDRLRETQYF. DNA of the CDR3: TGCAGCGTTGTCGATAGGCTACGGGAGACCCAGTACTTC.

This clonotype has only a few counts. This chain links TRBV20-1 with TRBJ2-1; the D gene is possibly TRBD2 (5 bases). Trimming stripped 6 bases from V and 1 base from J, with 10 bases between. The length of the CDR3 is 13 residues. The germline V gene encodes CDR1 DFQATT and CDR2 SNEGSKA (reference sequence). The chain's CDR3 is CSALRGSYNEQFF. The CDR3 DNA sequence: TGCAGTGCCCTGCGAGGGTCCTACAATGAGCAGTTCTTC.